This TCR beta chain was documented in a study of shared clonotypes between healthy human individuals (dated by TCRdb to 2018 to 2020). Regarding the complete study: The cohort comprised a couple of women and a few men aged 18 to 49 years. For each donor, CD4 naive and CD4 memory were each given three plates, CD8 naive was given two plates, and CD8 memory was given one plate. To increase sequencing depth and limit assay-specific biases, TCR repertoire library preparation and sequencing were carried out by different laboratories using diverse techniques. The study deeply sequenced blood TCR repertoires of 5 or 6 healthy adults to estimate repertoire size and the extent of clonotype sharing between individuals. Per donor, leukapheresis produced somewhere between about 0.85 and 10 billion PBMCs.

On this clone: Which antigen it targets is not known. Per-base qualities were not stored, and no clone one base away is much larger.

The donors were healthy, HIV-negative adults with no recently reported acute infections or vaccinations. Only Caucasian adults living in Nashville, Tennessee, USA were represented among the donors. CD4+ T cells were enriched by magnetic negative selection; naive cells were then positively selected on CD45RA, and the negative fraction formed the memory subset. Blood was obtained by leukapheresis, after which PBMCs were separated by Ficoll-Histopaque density gradient centrifugation and cryopreserved in liquid nitrogen vapor phase. Analytical flow cytometry was used to check the purity and quantity of each magnetically sorted T cell population. Genomic DNA was isolated from every sorted fraction and measured by UV absorbance on a Nanodrop 2000c. CDR1 MNHNS and CDR2 SASEGT are derived from the germline V gene. Reading from cysteine to phenylalanine, the CDR3 counts 11 amino acids. Here the CDR3 DNA is all that survives: 33 bases in frame from base 1. Between the V and J ends, shortened by 5 bases and 6 bases respectively, the junction contains 5 bases.

Beyond this particular receptor, the publication reports: Compared with non-shared clonotypes, the clonotypes found in all four sorted-subset donors had higher generation probabilities. Because the study included only a small number of donors, the genetic and exposure-history diversity represented was limited. Around 5% of naive CD4, 3.5% of naive CD8, approximately 2.2% of memory CD4, and 0.35% to 0.4% of memory CD8 clonotypes were shared across a few donors. Pairwise subsampling led to the expectation that sequencing depth would affect the degree of clonotype sharing among donors. Only blood was sampled, and tissue TCR repertoires likely differ from those in blood. Incomplete sequencing was indicated by rarefaction of sorted-subset datasets, despite the large sequencing depth. Estimated clonotype richness was generally larger for naive than for memory subsets.

TCR CDR3 regions were amplified from genomic DNA by multiplex PCR using the deep immunoSEQ assay. Extracted genomic DNA from each cell subset was distributed evenly across all wells of several immunoSEQ 96-well plates, and each plate was treated as a replicate. For sorted subsets, around 200 ng genomic DNA, equal to tens of thousands of T cell genomes, was loaded into each replicate PCR. Purified libraries were quantified with a Qubit 3.0 fluorometer, sized on a Bioanalyzer 2100, and re-quantified with the KAPA Library Quantification kit. Each immunoSEQ 96-well plate was sequenced on its own single-read 150-cycle Illumina NextSeq 550 flow cell. In the original analysis: Because only junctional sequences without quality scores were contained in the immunoSEQ output, filtering matching that applied to full-length reads could not be performed. To assign V/J genes and CDR3, sequences were annotated using PyIR, a Python wrapper for IgBLAST v1.9, with IMGT germline references. Any read was removed if the V/J assignment was weak (E-value above 1e-6), the CDR3 was missing, or the read contained stop codons, out-of-frame junctions, or ambiguous translated residues. V3J clonotypes were defined as sequences sharing an identical inferred V gene, J gene, and CDR3 amino acid sequence. Percentage overlap between repertoires was calculated by dividing the number of shared unique clonotypes by the size of the smaller repertoire. Repertoire richness was assessed with RTK rarefaction, the Chao1 estimator, and Recon v2.1 estimates of unobserved clonotypes. OLGA was used to compute generation probabilities for all TCRbeta clonotypes that the gDNA method yielded from a handful of donors. Entries here come from immuneACCESS through TCRdb and include only in-frame sequences with V and J called. Some clones fail to appear in such tables; in the studies checked, an unresolved V gene covers under half of the shortfall, and the cause of the remainder is unknown. D and trimming were read from the DNA, whereas the V and J calls and clone size are those reported in that table. The sample table records almost 750,000 clones; roughly 72% of these occur just once. The top ten clonotypes cover approximately 1.8% of the sample.

The V gene is TRBV6-1 and the J gene is TRBJ2-1, with no D gene named confidently. The receptor comes from a woman aged 25 to 39 in good health. Source material: memory CD4+ T cells sorted from blood. What the cell subset or site label conveys for this sample: CD45RA-negative fraction. The sequenced DNA is TGTGCCAGCAGTAACACCAATGAGCAGTTCTTC. Translated, it reads CASSNTNEQFF.